This TCR beta chain is drawn from a study of spatial heterogeneity in lung cancer. On the study more broadly: An average of more than ten raw reads was observed per unique TCR and UMI combination. Study observations and caveats: Mutation tallies in tumors tracked expanded intratumoral alpha and beta TCR counts.

Time point given: sample taken at primary tumor resection. Samples came from 72 TRACERx patients with untreated early-stage lung cancer. Unsorted tumor, nontumor lung tissue or cryopreserved PBMC supplied the whole RNA. TCRdb called the 5' RACE reads again in MiXCR, with one record for every CDR3 protein. The sample records fewer than 20,000 distinct CDR3 sequences, roughly 5.8% being singletons. By sample share, this clonotype is medium-sized. Its antigen is as yet unknown. This beta chain is a stray sequence in a library constructed for alpha chains; its clone size is not meaningful. The CDR3 consists of 15 residues. The J segment lost 2 bases and the V segment lost 4 bases, leaving 5 bases of the junction unmatched. In germline, CDR1 is SGHAT, CDR2 FQNNGV.

The sequence derives from a female donor with early-stage non-small cell lung cancer. The chain has TRBV11-2 and TRBJ2-5, with 9 bases aligning to TRBD2. Source: lung tumor tissue, taken at surgery. CDR3 nucleotide sequence: TGTGCCAGCAGCTATAGCGGGAGTGGGCAAGAGACCCAGTACTTC. It codes for CASSYSGSGQETQYF.